One and the same sample provided the 3 T cell receptor beta chains below, sequenced in a study of T cells after yellow fever vaccination. A single record per CDR3 protein comes from TCRdb applying MiXCR to the 5' RACE reads. The sample includes about 500,000 distinct CDR3 sequences, about a sixth of them seen just once. Sequenced here: PBMCs, sampled more than 4 days after the first yellow fever vaccination. These receptors were collected from a man aged 18 to 35 who received the YFV17D yellow fever vaccine.

This clonotype was seen only a few times. The chain is built from TRBV7-9 and TRBJ1-4; perhaps TRBD1 as D (6 bases). Looked up from germline, CDR1 is SEHNR and CDR2 is FQNEAQ (reference sequence). The CDR3 extends over 15 amino acids. Trimming cost V 5 bases and J 0 bases, with 10 bases left between them. CDR3 sequence reads: CASSSRGATNEKLFF. The DNA for the CDR3 is TGTGCCAGCAGCAGCAGGGGCGCAACTAATGAAAAACTGTTTTTT.

This clonotype was detected only a few times. The chain uses TRBV12-3 or TRBV12-4 and TRBJ1-2, with TRBD1 identical over 9 bases. With 6 bases clipped from V and 7 bases from J, the junction kept 12 bases outside the gene matches. The CDR3 has 15 amino acids. The CDR3, as DNA: TGTGCCAGCAGCACCGGGACAGGGTATCGACGTGGCTACACCTTC. This gives the protein CASSTGTGYRRGYTF.

The rearrangement uses TRBV29-1 and TRBJ2-1; 15 positions match TRBD2. Looked up from germline, CDR1 is SQVTM and CDR2 is ANQGSEA. This CDR3 spans 14 amino acids. The V gene end was trimmed by 7 bases and the J gene end by 4 bases; junction bases not matched to a gene: 2. CDR3: CSAGTSGGYNEQFF. CDR3 in DNA: TGCAGCGCCGGGACTAGCGGGGGGTACAATGAGCAGTTCTTC.